These 22 T cell receptor beta chains were all obtained from the same sample, sequenced in a study of T cell repertoires in cytomegalovirus infection. One entry per CDR3 protein, called by TCRdb with MiXCR from the reads. The profile shows some 390,000 distinct CDR3 sequences, 15% to 20% of them singletons. Material: PBMCs. These receptor sequences come from a human donor in good health (CMV status not recorded). Some clones in this sample may be carry-over from other donors' samples.

This clonotype came up a few times. The rearrangement joins TRBV20-1 to TRBJ1-5; no definite D call. Germline V gives CDR1 DFQATT, CDR2 SNEGSKA (reference sequence). This CDR3 has 12 amino acids. CDR3 sequence (DNA): TGCAGCCACGGAGTGGGTTATCAGCCCCAGCATTTT. Its protein product is CSHGVGYQPQHF.

This clonotype turned up a few times. The V gene is TRBV3-1, the J gene TRBJ1-2; 7 bases match TRBD1. The CDR3 has 14 residues. Trimming took 4 bases from V and 8 from J; bases not matched to a gene: 10. Germline V CDR1 and CDR2: LGHDT, YNNKEL (reference sequence). The CDR3 nucleotides are TGTGCCAGCAGCCTCGGGACAGCTCTATTGGGCTACACCTTC. Translated, it gives CASSLGTALLGYTF.

This clonotype has a count of ten or more. The J gene is TRBJ1-5, the V gene TRBV19; perhaps TRBD1 as D (5 bases). V was pared by 3 bases and J by 5 bases, with 17 bases between. The CDR3 is made up of 16 amino acids. Germline CDR1 is LNHDA and CDR2 is SQIVND (reference sequence). CDR3 DNA: TGTGCCAGTAGTATGTTCCTCCAGGGCTCCGATCAGCCCCAGCATTTT. Protein: CASSMFLQGSDQPQHF.

The table lists this clonotype with many counts. The rearrangement links TRBV6-2 or TRBV6-3 to TRBJ2-7; a possible D gene is TRBD2 (5 bases). The CDR3 has 13 residues. V lost 7 bases, J lost 3 bases, and 13 bases lay in between. Germline CDR1 reads MNHEY; CDR2 reads SVGEGT. CDR3 sequence reads: CASIGLTDYEQYF. The CDR3 DNA reads as TGTGCCAGCATAGGACTGACCGACTACGAGCAGTACTTC.

There are many counts of this clonotype. The chain combines TRBV7-8 with TRBJ2-4, with 7 nucleotides matching TRBD1. J lost 7 bases, V lost 5 bases, and 11 bases had no gene match. The CDR3 runs 15 residues. Germline CDR1 is SGHVS and CDR2 is FQNEAQ. CDR3 in DNA: TGTGCCAGCAGCCTGACAGGGTGGGGGAGCAACATTCAGTACTTC. The encoded protein is CASSLTGWGSNIQYF. The full variable domain, its missing parts supplied by reference TRBV7-8 and TRBJ2-4, is GAGVSQSPRYKVAKRGQDVALRCDPISGHVSLFWYQQALGQGPEFLTYFQNEAQLDKSGLPSDRFFAERPEGSVSTLKIQRTQQEDSAVYLCASSLTGWGSNIQYFGAGTRLSVL.

This clonotype was seen at least ten times. The CDR3 loop is CASRRGEKLFF. For the CDR3, the DNA is TGTGCCAGCAGACGGGGTGAAAAACTGTTTTTT. The J gene is TRBJ1-4, the V gene TRBV7-2, with D unclear. Germline CDR1 reads SGHTA; CDR2 reads FQGNSA. CDR3 length equals 11 residues. Trimming cost V 6 bases and J 7 bases, with 6 bases left between them.

This clonotype was counted between two and nine times. DNA for the CDR3: TGCGCCAGCAGCCAAGGGGAGAGGGCAGATACGTATGGCTACACCTTC. This sequence encodes CASSQGERADTYGYTF. The chain links TRBV4-1 to TRBJ1-2; D ambiguous. V lost 1 base to trimming and J lost 5 bases, with 17 bases between them. There are 16 residues in the CDR3. Germline CDR1 MGHRA, CDR2 YSYEKL.

For the CDR3, the DNA is TGTGCCAGCAGTGAAGGGCTTGGGGGGCGCACCGGAAACACCATATATTTT. Its translation: CASSEGLGGRTGNTIYF. This chain links TRBV6-1 with TRBJ1-3; D may be TRBD1 (6 bases). The CDR3 consists of 17 residues. CDR1 and CDR2 (germline): MNHNS, SASEGT. The germline V and J ends were trimmed by 1 base and 4 bases, with 17 bases remaining between them.

This clonotype was observed at least ten times. The chain has TRBV27 and TRBJ1-2; a weak D match, TRBD1 (5 bases). The CDR3 consists of 13 residues. V lost 6 bases to trimming and J lost 0 bases, with 8 bases between them. Germline V CDR1 and CDR2: MNHEY, SMNVEV (reference sequence). The CDR3 reads CASREGTNYGYTF. The CDR3 DNA reads as TGTGCCAGCAGAGAGGGGACTAACTATGGCTACACCTTC.

This clonotype was recorded a few times. The chain employs TRBV7-2 and TRBJ1-6; the D is unclear. In germline, CDR1 is SGHTA, CDR2 FQGNSA. The CDR3 runs to 14 residues. Trimming removed 3 bases from V and 8 bases from J, with 11 bases in between. The CDR3: CASSFPNGYSPLHF. The CDR3 DNA reads TGTGCCAGCAGCTTCCCAAACGGGTATTCACCCCTCCACTTT.

This chain uses TRBV6-1 with TRBJ2-7; weak D call: TRBD1 (6 bases). This CDR3 is 12 amino acids long. Trimming cost V 2 bases and J 12 bases, with 14 bases left between them. CDR1 and CDR2 from the germline V gene are MNHNS and SASEGT. CDR3 loop: CASSEYRVLGYF. Written as DNA, the CDR3 is TGTGCCAGCAGTGAATACAGGGTATTAGGGTACTTC.

The rearrangement links TRBV5-1 to TRBJ1-2, with D unresolved. The CDR3 runs to 12 residues. Per the germline V gene, CDR1 is SGHRS and CDR2 is YFSETQ. V lost 0 bases and J 10 bases, leaving 10 bases between the germline ends. The CDR3 spells CASSLEQRYYTF. The DNA of the CDR3 is TGCGCCAGCAGCTTGGAACAGCGGTACTACACCTTC.

The rearrangement uses TRBV12-3 or TRBV12-4 and TRBJ2-2; 9 nucleotides align to TRBD1. The CDR3 extends over 13 amino acids. With 6 bases clipped from V and 6 bases from J, the junction kept 2 bases outside the gene matches. The DNA for the CDR3 is TGTGCCAGCAGAAGGACAGGGGCCGGGGAGCTGTTTTTT. Protein product: CASRRTGAGELFF.

V is TRBV20-1 and J is TRBJ2-3, with TRBD2 as a possible D gene (7 bases). Germline V gives CDR1 DFQATT, CDR2 SNEGSKA (reference sequence). The CDR3 runs 12 residues. The V gene lost 4 bases and the J gene lost 4 bases, with 9 bases spanning the gap. CDR3 coding DNA: TGCAGTGCTACGGGGGGCGCAGATACGCAGTATTTT. It specifies CSATGGADTQYF.

This chain links TRBV5-5 with TRBJ1-2; 10 bases are a match to TRBD1. CDR3 length equals 16 residues. From germline, CDR1 is SGHKS and CDR2 YYEKEE (reference sequence). J was trimmed by 4 bases and V by 4 bases; bases with no gene match: 10. In nucleotides, the CDR3 is TGTGCCAGCAGCCGGGGGCCGGGACAGGGGTTCTATGGCTACACCTTC. Its translation is CASSRGPGQGFYGYTF.

This clonotype was observed many times. This rearrangement joins TRBV7-2 to TRBJ2-3; 8 positions agree with TRBD2. The V segment lost 2 bases and the J segment 5 bases; nucleotides outside the gene matches: 12. The CDR3 consists of 17 residues. Germline V gene lookup returns CDR1 SGHTA and CDR2 FQGNSA. The CDR3 nucleotides are TGTGCCAGCAGCTTAATCAGCGGGAGTGGTTTGTTAGATACGCAGTATTTT. Protein product: CASSLISGSGLLDTQYF.

This clonotype was detected a few times. The CDR3 spells CASSLALGLSTDTQYF. The DNA for the CDR3 is TGTGCCAGCAGCTTAGCCCTTGGACTTAGCACAGATACGCAGTATTTT. The chain couples TRBV7-2 to TRBJ2-3, with D perhaps TRBD2 (5 bases). From germline, CDR1 is SGHTA and CDR2 FQGNSA. The CDR3 contains 16 residues. V was trimmed by 0 bases and J by 0 bases, leaving 10 bases between them.

This chain uses TRBV12-3 or TRBV12-4 with TRBJ2-2; D could derive from TRBD1 or TRBD2 (7 bases each). Trimming removed 8 bases from V and 4 bases from J, with 14 bases in between. The CDR3 has 14 amino acids. The CDR3 nucleotides read TGTGCCAGCCAGGGGGGGGTGGCCACCGGGGAGCTGTTTTTT. Amino acid sequence: CASQGGVATGELFF.

This clonotype was observed a few times. The V and J genes are TRBV30 and TRBJ1-3; D ambiguous. CDR1 and CDR2 from the germline V gene are GTSNPN and SVGIG (reference sequence). The CDR3 is 13 residues long. Trimming cost V 3 bases and J 4 bases, with 10 bases left between them. This CDR3 is CAWRGLSGNTIYF. CDR3 coding DNA: TGTGCCTGGAGGGGTTTATCCGGAAACACCATATATTTT.

This clonotype was counted many times. The chain recombines TRBV7-2 with TRBJ2-7, with D tentatively TRBD2 (5 bases). This CDR3 has 14 amino acids. Trimming left V 5 bases short and J 4 bases short, with 15 bases between. Germline V gives CDR1 SGHTA, CDR2 FQGNSA. CDR3 region: CASSPLLSGYEQYF. The CDR3 nucleotides read TGTGCCAGCAGCCCCTTACTCTCGGGATACGAGCAGTACTTC.

The CDR3 protein is CASSQRGGWSEAFF. In DNA form, the CDR3 reads TGTGCCAGTAGTCAACGAGGGGGCTGGTCTGAAGCTTTCTTT. The chain uses TRBV19 and TRBJ1-1; TRBD1 matches 7 bases. Germline V gives CDR1 LNHDA, CDR2 SQIVND (reference sequence). Trimming at V came to 5 bases and at J to 6 bases, leaving 9 bases not matched to a gene. The CDR3 consists of 14 residues.

The chain combines TRBV12-3 or TRBV12-4 with TRBJ2-7; possible D gene TRBD2, 7 bases. V was pared by 6 bases and J by 5 bases, with 17 bases between. The CDR3 length is 14 residues. In DNA form, the CDR3 reads TGTGCCAGCAGAGCGGGACACCGATCCCACGAGCAGTACTTC. Protein sequence: CASRAGHRSHEQYF.